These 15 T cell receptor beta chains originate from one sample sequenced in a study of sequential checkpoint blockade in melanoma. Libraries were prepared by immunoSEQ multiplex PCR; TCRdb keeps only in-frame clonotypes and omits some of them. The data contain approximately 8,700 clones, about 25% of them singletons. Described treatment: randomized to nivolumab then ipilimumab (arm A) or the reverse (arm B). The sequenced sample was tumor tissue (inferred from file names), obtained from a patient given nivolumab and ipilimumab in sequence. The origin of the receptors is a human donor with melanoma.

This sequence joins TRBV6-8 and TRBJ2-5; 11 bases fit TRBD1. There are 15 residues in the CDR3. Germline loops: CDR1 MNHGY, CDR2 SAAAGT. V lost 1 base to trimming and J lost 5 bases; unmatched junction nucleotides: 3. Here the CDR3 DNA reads TGTGCCAGCAGTTACTGGGACAGGGGGTTTGAGACCCAGTACTTC. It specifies CASSYWDRGFETQYF.

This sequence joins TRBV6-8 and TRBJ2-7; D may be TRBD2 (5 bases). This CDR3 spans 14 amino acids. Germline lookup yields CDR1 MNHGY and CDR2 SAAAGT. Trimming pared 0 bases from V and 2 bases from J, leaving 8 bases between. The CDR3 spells CASSYSSGTYEQYF. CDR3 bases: TGTGCCAGCAGTTACTCGTCCGGGACCTACGAGCAGTACTTC.

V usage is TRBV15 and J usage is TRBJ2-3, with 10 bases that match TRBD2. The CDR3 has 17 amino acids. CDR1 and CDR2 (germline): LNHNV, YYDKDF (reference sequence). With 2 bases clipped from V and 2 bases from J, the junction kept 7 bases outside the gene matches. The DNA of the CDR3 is TGTGCCACCAGCAGACGGTCTCTAGCGGGAGCCACAGATACGCAGTATTTT. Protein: CATSRRSLAGATDTQYF.

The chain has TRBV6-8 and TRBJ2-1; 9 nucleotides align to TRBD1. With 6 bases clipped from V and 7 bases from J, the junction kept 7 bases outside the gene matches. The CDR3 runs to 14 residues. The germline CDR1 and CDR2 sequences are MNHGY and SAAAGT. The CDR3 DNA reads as TGTGCCAGCAGGCCGGACAGGGGTGGGAATGAGCAGTTCTTC. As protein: CASRPDRGGNEQFF.

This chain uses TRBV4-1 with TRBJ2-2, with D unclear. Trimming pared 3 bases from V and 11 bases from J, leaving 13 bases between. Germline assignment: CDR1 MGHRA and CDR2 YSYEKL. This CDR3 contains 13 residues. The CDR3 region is CASSHLTGRELFF. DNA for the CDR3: TGCGCCAGCAGCCATCTGACTGGGCGAGAGCTGTTTTTT.

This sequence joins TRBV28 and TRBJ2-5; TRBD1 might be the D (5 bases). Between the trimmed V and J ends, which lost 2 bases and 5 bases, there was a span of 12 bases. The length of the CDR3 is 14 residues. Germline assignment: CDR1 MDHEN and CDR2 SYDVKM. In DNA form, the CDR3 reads TGTGCCAGCAGTTTAGGGGCCACCGGGGAGACCCAGTACTTC. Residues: CASSLGATGETQYF.

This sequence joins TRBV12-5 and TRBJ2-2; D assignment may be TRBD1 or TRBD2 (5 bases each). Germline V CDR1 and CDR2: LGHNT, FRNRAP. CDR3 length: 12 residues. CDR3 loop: CASTGTAGELFF. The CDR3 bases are TGTGCCAGCACGGGGACGGCCGGGGAGCTGTTTTTT.

The CDR3 sequence is CASSPGWVAQPQHF. The CDR3 region has the DNA TGCGCCAGCAGCCCTGGGTGGGTGGCTCAGCCCCAGCATTTT. V gene TRBV4-1 combines with J gene TRBJ1-5; D uncertain. In germline, CDR1 is MGHRA, CDR2 YSYEKL. V lost 4 bases to trimming and J lost 6 bases, with 13 bases between them. The CDR3 has 14 amino acids.

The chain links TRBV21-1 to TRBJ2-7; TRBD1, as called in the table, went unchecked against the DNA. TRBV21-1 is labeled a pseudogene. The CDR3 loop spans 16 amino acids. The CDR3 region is CASSSPGGVSSYEQYF. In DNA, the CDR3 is TGTGCCAGCAGTTCACCAGGGGGCGTAAGCTCCTACGAGCAGTACTTC.

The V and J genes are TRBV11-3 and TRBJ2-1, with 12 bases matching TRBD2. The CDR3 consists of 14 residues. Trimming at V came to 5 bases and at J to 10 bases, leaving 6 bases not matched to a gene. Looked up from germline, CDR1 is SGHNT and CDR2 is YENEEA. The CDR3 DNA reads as TGTGCCAGCAGCCGACTAGCGGGAGTTCACGAGCAGTTCTTC. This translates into CASSRLAGVHEQFF.

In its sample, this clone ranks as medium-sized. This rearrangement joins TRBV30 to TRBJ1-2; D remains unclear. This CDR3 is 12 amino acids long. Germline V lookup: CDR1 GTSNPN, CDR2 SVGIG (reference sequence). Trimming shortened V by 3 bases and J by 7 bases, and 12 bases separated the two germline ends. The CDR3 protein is CAWSPMGSGYTF. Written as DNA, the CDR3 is TGTGCCTGGAGCCCCATGGGGTCTGGCTACACCTTC.

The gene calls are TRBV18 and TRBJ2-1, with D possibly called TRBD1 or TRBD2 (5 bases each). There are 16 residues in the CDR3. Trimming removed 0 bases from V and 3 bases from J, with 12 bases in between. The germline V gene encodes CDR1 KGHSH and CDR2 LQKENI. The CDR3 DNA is TGTGCCAGCTCACCACCCAAGGGACGGGGCTACAATGAGCAGTTCTTC. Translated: CASSPPKGRGYNEQFF.

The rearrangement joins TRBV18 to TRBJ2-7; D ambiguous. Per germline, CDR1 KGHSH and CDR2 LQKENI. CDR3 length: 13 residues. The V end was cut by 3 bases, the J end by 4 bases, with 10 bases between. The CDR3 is CASSPPVRYEQYF. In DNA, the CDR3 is TGTGCCAGCTCACCGCCCGTTAGGTACGAGCAGTACTTC. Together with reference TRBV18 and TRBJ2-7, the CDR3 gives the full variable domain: NAGVMQNPRHLVRRRGQEARLRCSPMKGHSHVYWYRQLPEEGLKFMVYLQKENIIDESGMPKERFSAEFPKEGPSILRIQQVVRGDSAAYFCASSPPVRYEQYFGPGTRLTVT.

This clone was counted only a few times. The CDR3: CASSTAGISGNTIYF. The DNA of the CDR3 is TGTGCCAGCAGTACAGCCGGGATCTCTGGAAACACCATATATTTT. This chain connects TRBV11-3 to TRBJ1-3; unclear D gene. The CDR3 is 15 amino acids. Trimming left V 6 bases short and J 0 bases short, with 12 bases between. The germline V gene has CDR1 SGHNT and CDR2 YENEEA.

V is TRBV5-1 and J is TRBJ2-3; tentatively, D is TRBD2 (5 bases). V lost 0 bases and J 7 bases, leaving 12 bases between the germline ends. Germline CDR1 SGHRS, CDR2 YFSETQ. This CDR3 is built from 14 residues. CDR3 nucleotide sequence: TGCGCCAGCAGCTTGGCCGGTAGCGACTATACGCAGTATTTT. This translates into CASSLAGSDYTQYF.